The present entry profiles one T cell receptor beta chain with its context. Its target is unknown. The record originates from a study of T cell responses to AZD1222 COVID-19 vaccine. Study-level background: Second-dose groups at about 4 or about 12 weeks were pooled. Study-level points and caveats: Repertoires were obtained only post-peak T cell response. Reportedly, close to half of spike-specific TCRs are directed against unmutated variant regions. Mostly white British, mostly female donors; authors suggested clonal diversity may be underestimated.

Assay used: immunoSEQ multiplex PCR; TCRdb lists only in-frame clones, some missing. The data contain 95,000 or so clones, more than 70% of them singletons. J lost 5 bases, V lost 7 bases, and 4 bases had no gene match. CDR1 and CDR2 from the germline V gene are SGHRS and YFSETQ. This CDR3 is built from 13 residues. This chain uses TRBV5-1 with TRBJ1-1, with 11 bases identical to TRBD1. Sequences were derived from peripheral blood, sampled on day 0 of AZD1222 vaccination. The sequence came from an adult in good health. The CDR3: CASARDRGTEAFF. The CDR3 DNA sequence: TGCGCCAGCGCCCGGGACAGGGGGACTGAAGCTTTCTTT.